This TCR beta chain was retrieved from a study of T cells after yellow fever vaccination (dated by TCRdb to the late 2010s). Some background on the complete study: The SMART-Seq v4 Ultra Low Input RNA kit was used to prepare libraries from fractions with low cell numbers. To follow T-cell clones before and after primary and booster YFV17D yellow fever vaccination, bulk TCR alpha and beta repertoires were sequenced over time. Two healthy male donors, one aged 18 to 30 and one aged 30 to 40 years, made up the cohort. Bulk PBMC replicates and cell subsets were isolated from blood drawn at multiple timepoints before and after both primary and secondary immunization.

The data were produced on an Illumina NovaSeq 6000. TCR cDNA was synthesized by 5'RACE template switching, which introduced a universal primer site and unique molecular identifiers. cDNA synthesis was primed from both the TCR alpha and TCR beta constant segments. Two PCR steps were used to amplify libraries, with sample barcodes and sequencing adapters being added in the second step. Sequencing of libraries was performed on Illumina HiSeq 2500 (2x100 bp) or NovaSeq (2x150 bp). The source study handled its data this way. Demultiplexing of reads and collapsing into UMI consensus sequences were performed with MIGEC, and V(D)J alignment was carried out with MiXCR. Vaccine-responding clonotypes were identified with edgeR using replicate PBMC samples, with FDR below 0.01 and a log2 fold change above 5 up to day 15 being required. Each bulk clonotype was labeled CD4 or CD8 based on which sequenced repertoire, CD4 or CD8, contained the clonotype at higher abundance. TCRdb took the public reads, trimmed them with fastp at Q25, ran MiXCR for clone calling and kept in-frame beta chains. Each entry merges the rows of one CDR3 protein and shows their most common DNA and genes. The V and J calls and clone size come from TCRdb's table, not from the authors' own analysis. In this sample the table shows some 300,000 distinct CDR3 sequences, 8.7% of which occur a single time. The ten largest clones capture around 3.4% of the sample.

In its sample, this clonotype was seen a few times. Its antigen remains unidentified. No much larger clonotype is one base removed from it; base qualities were not supplied. The treatment or condition label here, explained by the study, means: live attenuated yellow fever vaccine strain. A standard Ficoll-Paque protocol was used to isolate PBMCs from peripheral blood. Dynabeads CD4 and CD8 positive selection kits were used to isolate the CD4 and CD8 T-cell fractions. RNA was extracted with TriZol from bulk PBMCs, CD4 and CD8 fractions, and dextramer-positive and dextramer-negative fractions. Here is what the overall study found, with its caveats: Because only a couple of donors were included in the study, the extent to which the findings can be generalized is limited. Compared with the primary T-cell response, the secondary T-cell response was faster but weaker, reaching its peak on day 5 rather than on day 15. A small share of clonotypes occurred in both CD4 and CD8 compartments, likely arising from convergent recombination. Computational filtering was required because FACS-sorted repertoires could contain abundant contaminating clonotypes from the bulk population. After the booster, most clones that had expanded after primary vaccination were detected again (around 97% of CD4 and 88% of CD8), suggesting broad maintenance of memory.

Specimen: CD4+ T cells sorted from PBMCs, collected 5 days after the yellow fever booster vaccination. The receptor was isolated from a man younger than 35 who received the YFV17D yellow fever vaccine.

The DNA is TGTGCCAGCAGCCAGTTGAGCGGGGGATATACAGATACGCAGTATTTT. It translates to CASSQLSGGYTDTQYF. The receptor chain draws on TRBV4-2 and TRBJ2-3; 8 middle bases align to TRBD2. Including cysteine and phenylalanine, the CDR3 has 16 amino acids. CDR3 DNA only is kept here, 48 bases in frame from base 1. CDR1 and CDR2, per the germline V gene, are LGHNA and YNFKEQ. After removal of 3 bases from V and 3 bases from J, the junction retains 8 bases not matched to a gene.